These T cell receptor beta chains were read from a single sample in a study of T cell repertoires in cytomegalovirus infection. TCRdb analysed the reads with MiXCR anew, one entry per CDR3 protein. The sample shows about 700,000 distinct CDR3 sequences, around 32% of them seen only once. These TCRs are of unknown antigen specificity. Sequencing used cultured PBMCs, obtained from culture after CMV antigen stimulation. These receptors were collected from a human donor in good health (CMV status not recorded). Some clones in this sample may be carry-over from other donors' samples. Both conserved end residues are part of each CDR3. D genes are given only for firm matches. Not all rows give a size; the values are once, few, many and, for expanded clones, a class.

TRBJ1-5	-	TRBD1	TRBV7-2	TGTGCCAGCAGCCCGCAGACAGGGGTTGATCAGTCCCAGCATTTT	CASSPQTGVDQSQHF
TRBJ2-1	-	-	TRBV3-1	TGTGCCAGCAGCCCCTATGGGTGGCATGAGCAGTTCTTC	CASSPYGWHEQFF
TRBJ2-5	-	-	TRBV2	TGTGCCAGCAACACACTACCGGGGCGGAGGGAGACCCAGTACTTC	CASNTLPGRRETQYF
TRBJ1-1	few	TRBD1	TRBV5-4	TGTGCCAGCAGCGCTGCGGACAGGTACACTGAAGCTTTCTTT	CASSAADRYTEAFF
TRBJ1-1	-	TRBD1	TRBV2	TGTGCCAGCAGTACCCACAGGGGGCGAGGAGGCACTGAAGCTTTCTTT	CASSTHRGRGGTEAFF
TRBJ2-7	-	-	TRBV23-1	TGCGCCAGCAGTCAAAAAAGGAGGGCTAGGGACAGAGGCACCTACGAGCAGTACTTC	CASSQKRRARDRGTYEQYF
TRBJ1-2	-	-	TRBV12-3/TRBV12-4	TGTGCCAGCAGTTTACGAGTAGCTAACTATGGCTACACCTTC	CASSLRVANYGYTF
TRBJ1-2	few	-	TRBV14	TGTGCCAGCAGCCAAGTTGCGCTGTCTAACTATGGCTACACCTTC	CASSQVALSNYGYTF
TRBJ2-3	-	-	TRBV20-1	TGCAGTGCGACCATACGTGGCACAGATACGCAGTATTTT	CSATIRGTDTQYF
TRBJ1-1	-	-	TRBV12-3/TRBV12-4	TGTGCCAGCAGTACCAACCCCGCTGGTCCCACTGAAGCTTTCTTT	CASSTNPAGPTEAFF
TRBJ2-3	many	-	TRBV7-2	TGTGCCAGCAGCTCGCGACCAAGCACAGATACGCAGTATTTT	CASSSRPSTDTQYF
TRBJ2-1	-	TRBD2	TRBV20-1	TGCAGTGCTCCCTTCGGGGGGACCCCCACCTACAATGAGCAGTTCTTC	CSAPFGGTPTYNEQFF
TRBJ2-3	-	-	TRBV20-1	TGCAGTGCCCAGGCGGGGCGCACAGATACGCAGTATTTT	CSAQAGRTDTQYF
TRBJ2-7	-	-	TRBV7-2	TGTGCCAGCAGCTCCCCTACTCAGAAACAGTACTTC	CASSSPTQKQYF
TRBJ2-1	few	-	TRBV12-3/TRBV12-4	TGTGCCAGCAGTTTTGGGGACTCCTACAATGAGCAGTTCTTC	CASSFGDSYNEQFF
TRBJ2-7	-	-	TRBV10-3	TGTGCCATCAGTGAGGCTGGCTACGAGCAGTACTTC	CAISEAGYEQYF
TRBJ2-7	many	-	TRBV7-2	TGTGCCAGCAGCTTAGGGTACTCCCGGAGGGGCATCGAGCAGTACTTC	CASSLGYSRRGIEQYF
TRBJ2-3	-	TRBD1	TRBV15	TGTGCCACCAGCAGGACCCGGGACAGGGCCACAGATACGCAGTATTTT	CATSRTRDRATDTQYF
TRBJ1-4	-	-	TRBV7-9	TGTGCCAGCAGCTTACTACTGACAGGACCTAATGAAAAACTGTTTTTT	CASSLLLTGPNEKLFF
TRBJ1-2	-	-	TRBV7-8	TGTGCCAGCAGCCACAGGGTGCGAGACTATGGCTACACCTTC	CASSHRVRDYGYTF
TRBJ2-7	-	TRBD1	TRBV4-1	TGCGCCAGCAGCCTGGGACAGGACGAGCAGTACTTC	CASSLGQDEQYF
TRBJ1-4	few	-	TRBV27	TGTGCCACCAAGGGGCGGACAGATAATGAAAAACTGTTTTTT	CATKGRTDNEKLFF
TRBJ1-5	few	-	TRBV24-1	TGTGCCACCAGTGATCCGATGGGCCTAGGAGCACAGCCCCAGCATTTT	CATSDPMGLGAQPQHF
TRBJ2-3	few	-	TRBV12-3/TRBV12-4	TGTGCCAGCAGTTTAGAACTCGACAGAACAGATACGCAGTATTTT	CASSLELDRTDTQYF
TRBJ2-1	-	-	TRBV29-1	TGCAGCGGGATGAGACTAGGGCGCTACAATGAGCAGTTCTTC	CSGMRLGRYNEQFF
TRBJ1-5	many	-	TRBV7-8	TGTGCCAGCAGCTCTGGACAAAATCAGCCCCAGCATTTT	CASSSGQNQPQHF
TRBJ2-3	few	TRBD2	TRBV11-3	TGTGCCAGCAGCTTAGGTTTGCGGGAGGGCACAGATACGCAGTATTTT	CASSLGLREGTDTQYF